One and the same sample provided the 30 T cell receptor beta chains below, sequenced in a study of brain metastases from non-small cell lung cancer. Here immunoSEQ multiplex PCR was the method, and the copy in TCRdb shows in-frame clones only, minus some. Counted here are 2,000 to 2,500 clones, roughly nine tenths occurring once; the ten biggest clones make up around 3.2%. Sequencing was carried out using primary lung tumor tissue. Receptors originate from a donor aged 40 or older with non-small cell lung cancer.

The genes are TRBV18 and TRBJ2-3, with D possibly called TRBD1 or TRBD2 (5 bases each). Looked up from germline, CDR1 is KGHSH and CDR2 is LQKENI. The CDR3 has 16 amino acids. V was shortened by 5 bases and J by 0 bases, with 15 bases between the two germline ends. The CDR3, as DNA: TGTGCCAGCTCAATGGGACCGCCTTCCAGCACAGATACGCAGTATTTT. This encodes CASSMGPPSSTDTQYF.

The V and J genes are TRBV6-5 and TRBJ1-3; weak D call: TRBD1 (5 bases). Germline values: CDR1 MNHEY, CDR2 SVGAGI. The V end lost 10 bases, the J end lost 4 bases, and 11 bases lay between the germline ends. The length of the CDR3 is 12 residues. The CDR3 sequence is CATGTAGNTIYF. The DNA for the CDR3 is TGTGCCACCGGGACCGCAGGAAACACCATATATTTT.

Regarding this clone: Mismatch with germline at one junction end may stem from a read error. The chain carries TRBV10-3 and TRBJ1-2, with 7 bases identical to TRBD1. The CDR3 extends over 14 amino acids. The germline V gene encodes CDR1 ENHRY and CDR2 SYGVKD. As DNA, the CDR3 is TGTGCCATTAGTGGCTGGGGACAGAACTATGGCTACACCTTC. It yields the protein CAISGWGQNYGYTF.

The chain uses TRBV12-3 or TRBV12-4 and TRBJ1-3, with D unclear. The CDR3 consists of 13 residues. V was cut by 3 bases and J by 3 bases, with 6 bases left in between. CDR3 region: CASSFGVGNTIYF. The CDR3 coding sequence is TGTGCCAGCAGTTTCGGGGTTGGAAACACCATATATTTT.

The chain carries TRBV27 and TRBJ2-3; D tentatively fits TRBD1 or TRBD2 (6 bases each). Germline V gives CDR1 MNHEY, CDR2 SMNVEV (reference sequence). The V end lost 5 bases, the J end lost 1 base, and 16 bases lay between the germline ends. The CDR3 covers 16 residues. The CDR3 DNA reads TGTGCCAGCAGTAGAGGAGGGGGACTCCGCACAGATACGCAGTATTTT. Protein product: CASSRGGGLRTDTQYF.

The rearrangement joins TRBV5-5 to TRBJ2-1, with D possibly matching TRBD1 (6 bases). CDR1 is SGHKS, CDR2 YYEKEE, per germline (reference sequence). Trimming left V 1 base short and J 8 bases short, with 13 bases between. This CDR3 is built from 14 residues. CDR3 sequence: CASSLRQVSDEQFF. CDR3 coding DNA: TGTGCCAGCAGCTTGAGACAGGTTAGCGATGAGCAGTTCTTC.

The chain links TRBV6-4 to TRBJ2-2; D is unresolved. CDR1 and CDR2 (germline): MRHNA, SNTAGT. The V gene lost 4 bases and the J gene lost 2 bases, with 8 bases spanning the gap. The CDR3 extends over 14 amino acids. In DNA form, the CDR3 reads TGTGCCAGCAGTGTGGACGGAAACACCGGGGAGCTGTTTTTT. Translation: CASSVDGNTGELFF.

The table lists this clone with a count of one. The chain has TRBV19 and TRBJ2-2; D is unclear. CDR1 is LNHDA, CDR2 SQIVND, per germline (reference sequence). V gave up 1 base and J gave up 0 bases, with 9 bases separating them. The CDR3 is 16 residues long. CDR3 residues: CASSIVPVTNTGELFF. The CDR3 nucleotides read TGTGCCAGTAGTATAGTCCCGGTCACGAACACCGGGGAGCTGTTTTTT.

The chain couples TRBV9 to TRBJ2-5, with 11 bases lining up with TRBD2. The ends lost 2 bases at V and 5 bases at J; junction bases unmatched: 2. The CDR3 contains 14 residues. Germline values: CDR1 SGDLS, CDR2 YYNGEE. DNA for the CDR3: TGTGCCAGCAGCGTGACTAGCGGGGTGGAGACCCAGTACTTC. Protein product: CASSVTSGVETQYF.

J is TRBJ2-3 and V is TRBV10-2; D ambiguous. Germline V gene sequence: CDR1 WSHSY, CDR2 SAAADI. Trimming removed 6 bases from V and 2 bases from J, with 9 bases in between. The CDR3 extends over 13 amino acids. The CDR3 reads CASRPSNTDTQYF. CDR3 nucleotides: TGCGCCAGCAGGCCCTCGAACACAGATACGCAGTATTTT.

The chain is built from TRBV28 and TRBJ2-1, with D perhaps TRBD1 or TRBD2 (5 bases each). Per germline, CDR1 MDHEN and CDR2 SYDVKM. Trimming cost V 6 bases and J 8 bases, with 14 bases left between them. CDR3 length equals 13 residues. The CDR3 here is CASSPPGADEQFF. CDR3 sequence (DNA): TGTGCCAGCAGCCCACCCGGGGCGGATGAGCAGTTCTTC. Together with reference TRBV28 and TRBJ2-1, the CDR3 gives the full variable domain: DVKVTQSSRYLVKRTGEKVFLECVQDMDHENMFWYRQDPGLGLRLIYFSYDVKMKEKGDIPEGYSVSREKKERFSLILESASTNQTSMYLCASSPPGADEQFFGPGTRLTVL.

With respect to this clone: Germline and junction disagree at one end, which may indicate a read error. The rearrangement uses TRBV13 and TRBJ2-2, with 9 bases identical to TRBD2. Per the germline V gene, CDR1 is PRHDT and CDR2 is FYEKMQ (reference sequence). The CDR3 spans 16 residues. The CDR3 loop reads CVSSPWLAGPTGELFF. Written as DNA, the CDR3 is TGTGTCAGCAGCCCCTGGCTAGCGGGACCAACCGGGGAGCTGTTTTTT. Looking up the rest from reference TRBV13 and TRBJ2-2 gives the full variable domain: AAGVIQSPRHLIKEKRETATLKCYPIPRHDTVYWYQQGPGQDPQFLISFYEKMQSDKGSIPDRFSAQQFSDYHSELNMSSLELGDSALYFCVSSPWLAGPTGELFFGEGSRLTVL.

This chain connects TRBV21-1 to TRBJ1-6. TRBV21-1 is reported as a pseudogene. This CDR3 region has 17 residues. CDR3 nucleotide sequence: TGTGCCAGTCTAGCACGGTTTTTTAGTGGCTATAATTCACCCCTCCACTTT. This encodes CASLARFFSGYNSPLHF.

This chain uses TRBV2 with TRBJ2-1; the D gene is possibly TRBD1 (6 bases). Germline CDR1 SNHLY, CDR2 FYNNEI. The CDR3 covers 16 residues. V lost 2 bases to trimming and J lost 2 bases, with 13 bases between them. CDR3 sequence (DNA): TGTGCCAGCAGTGAATTTGGGACAACCGCCTACAATGAGCAGTTCTTC. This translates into CASSEFGTTAYNEQFF.

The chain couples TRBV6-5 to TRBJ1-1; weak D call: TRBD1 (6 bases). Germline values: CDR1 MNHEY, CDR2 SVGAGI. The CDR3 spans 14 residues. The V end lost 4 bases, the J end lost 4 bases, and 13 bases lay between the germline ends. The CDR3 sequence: CASSSEGGGTEAFF. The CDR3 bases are TGTGCCAGCAGTTCCGAGGGGGGCGGCACTGAAGCTTTCTTT.

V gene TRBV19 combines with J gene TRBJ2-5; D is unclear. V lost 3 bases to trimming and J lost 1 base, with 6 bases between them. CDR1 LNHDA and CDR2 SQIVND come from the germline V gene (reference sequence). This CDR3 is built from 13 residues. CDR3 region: CASSISLQETQYF. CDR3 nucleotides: TGTGCCAGTAGTATTTCTCTCCAAGAGACCCAGTACTTC.

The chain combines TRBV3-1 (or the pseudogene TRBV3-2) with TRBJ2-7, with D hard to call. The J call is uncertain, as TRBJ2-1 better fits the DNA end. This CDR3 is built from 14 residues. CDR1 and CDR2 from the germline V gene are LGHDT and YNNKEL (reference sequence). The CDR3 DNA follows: TGTGCCAGCAGAAGCCGGGCCGGGTACAATGAGCAGTTCTTC. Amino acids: CASRSRAGYNEQFF.

The CDR3 spells CASSQARREHDGYTF. CDR3 sequence (DNA): TGTGCCAGCAGCCAAGCGCGCAGGGAGCACGATGGCTACACCTTC. The chain uses TRBV4-2 and TRBJ1-2; TRBD1 might be the D (5 bases). Between the trimmed V and J ends, which lost 1 base and 6 bases, there was a span of 15 bases. Germline CDR1 reads LGHNA; CDR2 reads YNFKEQ. The CDR3 contains 15 residues.

The DNA for the CDR3 is TGTGCCAGCAGCCACCTGGGGGGGGGAAATCAGCCCCAGCATTTT. Amino acid sequence: CASSHLGGGNQPQHF. The chain uses TRBV5-5 and TRBJ1-5, with a possible D match to TRBD1 (5 bases). The germline V gene encodes CDR1 SGHKS and CDR2 YYEKEE (reference sequence). The CDR3 contains 15 residues. V lost 4 bases and J lost 4, with 15 bases in between.

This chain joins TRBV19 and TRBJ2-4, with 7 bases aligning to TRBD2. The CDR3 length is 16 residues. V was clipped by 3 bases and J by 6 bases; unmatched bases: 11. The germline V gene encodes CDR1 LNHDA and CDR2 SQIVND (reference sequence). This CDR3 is CASSIGGSGSLNIQYF. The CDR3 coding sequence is TGTGCCAGTAGTATTGGTGGTAGCGGGTCTTTAAACATTCAGTACTTC.

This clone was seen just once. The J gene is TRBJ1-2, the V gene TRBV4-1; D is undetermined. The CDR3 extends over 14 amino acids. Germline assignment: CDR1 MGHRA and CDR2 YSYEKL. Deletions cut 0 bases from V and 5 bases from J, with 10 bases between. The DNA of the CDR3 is TGCGCCAGCAGCCAAGAATCCCGTACATATGGCTACACCTTC. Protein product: CASSQESRTYGYTF.

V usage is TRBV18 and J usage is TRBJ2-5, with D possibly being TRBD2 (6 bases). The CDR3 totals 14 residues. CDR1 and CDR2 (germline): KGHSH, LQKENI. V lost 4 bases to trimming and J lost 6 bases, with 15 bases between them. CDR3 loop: CASSQAGPKKTQYF. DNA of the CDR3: TGTGCCAGCTCACAGGCGGGGCCAAAAAAGACCCAGTACTTC.

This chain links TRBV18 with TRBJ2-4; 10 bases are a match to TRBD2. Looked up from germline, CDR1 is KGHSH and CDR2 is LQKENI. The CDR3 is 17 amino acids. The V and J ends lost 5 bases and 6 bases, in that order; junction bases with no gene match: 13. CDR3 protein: CASSTAPSGSIGNIQYF. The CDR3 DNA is TGTGCCAGCTCAACGGCCCCTAGCGGGAGTATCGGAAACATTCAGTACTTC.

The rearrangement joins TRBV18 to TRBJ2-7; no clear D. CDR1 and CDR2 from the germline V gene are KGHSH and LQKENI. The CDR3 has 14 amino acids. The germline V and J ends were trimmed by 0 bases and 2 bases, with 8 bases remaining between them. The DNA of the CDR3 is TGTGCCAGCTCACCACCGCGGAATCCCTACGAGCAGTACTTC. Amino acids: CASSPPRNPYEQYF. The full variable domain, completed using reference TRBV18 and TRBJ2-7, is NAGVMQNPRHLVRRRGQEARLRCSPMKGHSHVYWYRQLPEEGLKFMVYLQKENIIDESGMPKERFSAEFPKEGPSILRIQQVVRGDSAAYFCASSPPRNPYEQYFGPGTRLTVT.

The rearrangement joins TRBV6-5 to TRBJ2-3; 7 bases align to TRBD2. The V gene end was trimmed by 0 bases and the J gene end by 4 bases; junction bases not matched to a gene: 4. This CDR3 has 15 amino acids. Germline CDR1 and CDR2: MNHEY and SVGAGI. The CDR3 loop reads CASSYSGGSPDTQYF. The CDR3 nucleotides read TGTGCCAGCAGTTACTCGGGCGGGAGCCCAGATACGCAGTATTTT.

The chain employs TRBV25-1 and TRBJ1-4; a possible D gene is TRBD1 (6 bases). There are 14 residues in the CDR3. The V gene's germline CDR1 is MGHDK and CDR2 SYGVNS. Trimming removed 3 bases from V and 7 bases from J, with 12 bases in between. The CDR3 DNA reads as TGTGCCAGCAGTGATTTGGACAGAACTGAAAAACTGTTTTTT. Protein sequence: CASSDLDRTEKLFF.

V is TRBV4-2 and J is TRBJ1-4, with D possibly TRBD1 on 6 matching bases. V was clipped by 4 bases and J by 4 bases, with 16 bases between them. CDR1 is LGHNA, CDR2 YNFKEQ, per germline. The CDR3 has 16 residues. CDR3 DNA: TGTGCCAGCAGCCGGGAACAGACAGGCATTAATGAAAAACTGTTTTTT. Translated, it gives CASSREQTGINEKLFF.

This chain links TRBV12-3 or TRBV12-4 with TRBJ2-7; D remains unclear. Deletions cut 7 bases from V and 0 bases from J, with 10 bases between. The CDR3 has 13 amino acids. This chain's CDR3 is CASTHRSSYEQYF. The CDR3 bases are TGTGCCAGCACTCACCGAAGCTCCTACGAGCAGTACTTC.

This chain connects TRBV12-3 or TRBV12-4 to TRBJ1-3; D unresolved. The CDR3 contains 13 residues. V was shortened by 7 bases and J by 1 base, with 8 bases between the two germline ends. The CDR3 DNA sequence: TGTGCCAGCAAGATGGGGTCTGGAAACACCATATATTTT. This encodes CASKMGSGNTIYF.

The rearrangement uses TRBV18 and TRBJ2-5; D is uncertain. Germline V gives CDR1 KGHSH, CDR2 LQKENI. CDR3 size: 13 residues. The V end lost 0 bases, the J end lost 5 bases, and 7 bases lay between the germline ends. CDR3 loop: CASSPPLSETQYF. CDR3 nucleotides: TGTGCCAGCTCACCACCGTTATCGGAGACCCAGTACTTC.